This T cell receptor (beta chain) was retrieved from a study of blood T cell repertoires in COVID-19 (dated by TCRdb to about 2020). Describing the broader study: Samples covering the acute and convalescent phases of COVID-19 were provided by collaborators in the United States, Italy and Spain. Where available, HLA class I and class II types were taken from metadata supplied by the sample provider and were not determined by assay-based typing. The prospective study material was composed of cDNA or gDNA derived from T cells, B-cell-depleted T cells, or PBMCs. Sample metadata almost always included a de-identified subject ID, COVID-19 status, age in years and sex. Deeply sampled blood TCRbeta repertoires from subjects exposed to, actively infected with, or recovered from COVID-19 were included in the dataset. A freely available public database, intended as a resource for researchers studying the immune response to SARS-CoV-2, is where the repertoires were released. Samples came from the ongoing ImmuneRACE study (first 160 participants) plus 1,254 subjects from 6 global collaborators. What the authors observed across the whole study: The quantity of clinical and demographic metadata differed by source and by participant and was supplied without curation.

Enrolling through a virtual design, the prospective study's participants ranged in age from roughly 18 to 90 years and lived across 24 United States geographic areas. Cohort assignment in the prospective study relied on participant-reported clinical history from a screening survey and a study questionnaire. Each participant in the prospective study had whole blood, serum and a nasopharyngeal or oropharyngeal swab collected by mobile phlebotomists. Prospective study participants could optionally give additional blood draws and questionnaires over an approximately two-month period. Before DNA extraction, blood samples from the prospective study were shipped at room temperature or frozen. TCRbeta CDR3 regions were amplified from genomic DNA by means of the immunoSEQ Assay, a bias-controlled multiplex PCR. The published analysis was carried out like this. The number of nucleated cells in each sample was estimated from the amplification of reference gene primers within the assay. To quantify the absolute abundance of each unique TCRbeta CDR3 rearrangement, sequence reads were collapsed and filtered. For each sample, productive Simpson clonality was calculated by taking the square root of Simpson's diversity index across productive rearrangements. TCRdb provides this immuneACCESS table in a form limited to in-frame rearrangements. Some clones are lacking; in checked studies, under half of them reflect an unresolved V gene, and why the rest are absent is not known. That table supplies the V and J calls and clone size; D and trimming were determined from the DNA. The sample table shows about 270,000 clones, and roughly 91% are seen once. The top ten hold under 3% of the sample.

Notes on this clone: Its antigen specificity is not known. Within one base of it there is no much larger clone, and no base qualities were kept.

Sequenced sample: PBMCs or T cells enriched from blood (not recorded which). This TCR was recovered from a woman aged 40 to 49 with acute COVID-19.

The DNA is TGTGCCAGCAGCTTAGGCCAGGGTAACCAGCCCCAGCATTTT. It specifies CASSLGQGNQPQHF. The receptor chain draws on TRBV7-9 and TRBJ1-5; possibly the D gene is TRBD1, per 5 matching bases. V is pared back by 1 base and J by 7 bases, with 11 bases lying between the germline termini. The CDR3 goes from the cysteine to the phenylalanine over 14 residues. Only the CDR3 portion is preserved as DNA: 42 bases, with reading frame beginning at the first base. The CDR1 and CDR2 encoded by the germline V gene (reference sequence) are SEHNR and FQNEAQ.